The 20 T cell receptor beta chains in this list originate from one sample, sequenced in a study of cytomegalovirus exposure and HLA in healthy donors. Sequenced by immunoSEQ multiplex PCR; TCRdb stores in-frame clones only, minus some. Of about 50,000 clones listed, roughly nine tenths are singletons. The sample comprised PBMCs. The receptors derive from a man between 18 and 29 years old in good health and CMV-seronegative.

The V gene is TRBV15, the J gene TRBJ2-3, with a weak D call TRBD1 (5 bases). From germline, CDR1 is LNHNV and CDR2 YYDKDF (reference sequence). Trimming shortened V by 4 bases and J by 4 bases, and 24 bases separated the two germline ends. This CDR3 region has 18 residues. The CDR3 loop is CATSKKGWGFLVSDTQYF. CDR3 sequence (DNA): TGTGCCACCAGCAAGAAGGGGTGGGGTTTCTTAGTTTCAGATACGCAGTATTTT. Full variable domain (outside the CDR3, taken from reference TRBV15 and TRBJ2-3): DAMVIQNPRYQVTQFGKPVTLSCSQTLNHNVMYWYQQKSSQAPKLLFHYYDKDFNNEADTPDNFQSRRPNTSFCFLDIRSPGLGDTAMYLCATSKKGWGFLVSDTQYFGPGTRLTVL.

The V gene is TRBV19, the J gene TRBJ2-2; 10 bases agree with TRBD2. Germline loops: CDR1 LNHDA, CDR2 SQIVND (reference sequence). Trimming cost V 0 bases and J 7 bases; bases outside gene matches: 8. The CDR3 consists of 17 residues. CDR3 nucleotides: TGTGCCAGTAGTATAGATGGTAGCGGGAGGTTTGACGGGGAGCTGTTTTTT. Its protein is CASSIDGSGRFDGELFF.

This chain uses TRBV28 with TRBJ1-5; 7 positions agree with TRBD1. The ends lost 4 bases at V and 7 bases at J; junction bases unmatched: 7. Germline V gene sequence: CDR1 MDHEN, CDR2 SYDVKM. The CDR3 covers 14 residues. CDR3 residues: CASSSRTGLQPQHF. CDR3 sequence (DNA): TGTGCCAGCAGTTCCCGGACAGGTTTGCAGCCCCAGCATTTT.

CDR3 bases: TGCAGCGTCGAACAGGGGCCGCGGACCCAGTACTTC. Its translation is CSVEQGPRTQYF. The chain employs TRBV29-1 and TRBJ2-5; 7 positions match TRBD1. Germline loops: CDR1 SQVTM, CDR2 ANQGSEA. V was clipped by 6 bases and J by 7 bases; unmatched bases: 8. The CDR3 is 12 amino acids.

This clone was detected once. DNA for the CDR3: TGTGCCAGCAGTCGACAGGGGGCTAGCACAGATACGCAGTATTTT. Protein sequence: CASSRQGASTDTQYF. This chain connects TRBV6-5 to TRBJ2-3, with 10 bases matching TRBD1. CDR1 and CDR2 (germline): MNHEY, SVGAGI. CDR3 size: 15 residues. V lost 5 bases to trimming and J lost 0 bases; unmatched junction nucleotides: 2.

CDR3 in DNA: TGTGCCAGCTCACCACCCGGGGGAAATGAGCAGTTCTTC. Translating gives CASSPPGGNEQFF. V usage is TRBV18 and J usage is TRBJ2-1; the D gene is possibly TRBD2 (6 bases). The ends were cut back, 0 bases at V and 7 bases at J, with 7 bases in the middle. The CDR3 contains 13 residues. CDR1 is KGHSH, CDR2 LQKENI, per germline.

Comments on this clone: This sample includes further DNA sequences coding for the same CDR3. The chain recombines TRBV6-5 with TRBJ2-1; maybe TRBD2 (6 bases). This CDR3 is built from 13 residues. Per the germline V gene, CDR1 is MNHEY and CDR2 is SVGAGI. Trimming cost V 5 bases and J 3 bases, with 8 bases left between them. CDR3 DNA sequence: TGTGCCAGCAGTCGGGGGAACTACAATGAGCAGTTCTTC. Translation: CASSRGNYNEQFF.

The chain couples TRBV19 to TRBJ1-1; D possibly corresponds to TRBD1 (5 bases). This CDR3 is 14 amino acids long. Germline CDR1 LNHDA, CDR2 SQIVND (reference sequence). V lost 6 bases and J lost 6, with 17 bases in between. The CDR3 sequence: CASRSTPQGSEAFF. CDR3 bases: TGTGCCAGTAGGTCGACCCCCCAGGGCTCTGAAGCTTTCTTT.

The J gene is TRBJ2-7, the V gene TRBV9, with a possible D match to TRBD2 (5 bases). This CDR3 comprises 14 residues. Deletions cut 3 bases from V and 4 bases from J, with 14 bases between. Germline lookup yields CDR1 SGDLS and CDR2 YYNGEE. This chain's CDR3 is CASSEDSFFYEQYF. The CDR3 DNA is TGTGCCAGCAGCGAGGACTCCTTTTTTTACGAGCAGTACTTC.

The J gene is TRBJ2-1, the V gene TRBV7-9, with D possibly being TRBD2 (6 bases). The V end was cut by 0 bases, the J end by 0 bases, with 15 bases between. CDR3 length equals 18 residues. Germline assignment: CDR1 SEHNR and CDR2 FQNEAQ (reference sequence). The CDR3 spells CASSLAGAGPSSYNEQFF. CDR3 DNA sequence: TGTGCCAGCAGCTTAGCGGGTGCGGGACCGAGCTCCTACAATGAGCAGTTCTTC.

The chain recombines TRBV28 with TRBJ2-7; D gene uncertain. Germline V gives CDR1 MDHEN, CDR2 SYDVKM. The CDR3 spans 13 residues. V was pared by 3 bases and J by 0 bases, with 6 bases between. CDR3 amino acids: CASSFTHSYEQYF. The CDR3 nucleotides read TGTGCCAGCAGTTTCACTCACTCCTACGAGCAGTACTTC.

The chain is built from TRBV21-1 and TRBJ1-5; the D call of TRBD1 is as the table states it, not checked on the DNA. TRBV21-1 is designated a pseudogene. This CDR3 comprises 17 residues. The CDR3 nucleotides read TGTGCCAGCAGCTTATCGGGACAGGGGAATAGCAATCAGCCCCAGCATTTT. It encodes CASSLSGQGNSNQPQHF.

V usage is TRBV28 and J usage is TRBJ2-2; no clear D. The CDR3 has 14 residues. CDR1 MDHEN and CDR2 SYDVKM come from the germline V gene. V was shortened by 5 bases and J by 2 bases, with 9 bases between the two germline ends. The CDR3 spells CASSVLSNTGELFF. The DNA for the CDR3 is TGTGCCAGCAGTGTTCTAAGTAACACCGGGGAGCTGTTTTTT.

The chain couples TRBV13 to TRBJ2-2; D is possibly TRBD1 (6 bases). The CDR3 spans 20 residues. Trimming took off 1 base at V and 7 bases at J, with 28 bases between the two ends. Germline V gives CDR1 PRHDT, CDR2 FYEKMQ (reference sequence). The CDR3 DNA sequence: TGTGCCAGCAGCTTAGATCATCCGGGACCAAGAAGGGGGTTCAGCGGGGAGCTGTTTTTT. Its translation is CASSLDHPGPRRGFSGELFF. The full variable domain, in which reference TRBV13 and TRBJ2-2 provide the parts outside the CDR3, is AAGVIQSPRHLIKEKRETATLKCYPIPRHDTVYWYQQGPGQDPQFLISFYEKMQSDKGSIPDRFSAQQFSDYHSELNMSSLELGDSALYFCASSLDHPGPRRGFSGELFFGEGSRLTVL.

This clone was observed a single time. The chain is built from TRBV7-8 and TRBJ1-2; a weak D match, TRBD1 (6 bases). The germline V gene encodes CDR1 SGHVS and CDR2 FQNEAQ. V lost 1 base to trimming and J lost 8 bases, with 26 bases between them. This CDR3 spans 18 amino acids. The chain's CDR3 is CASSLVLSGQGSMMGYTF. The CDR3 nucleotides are TGTGCCAGCAGCTTAGTTTTATCTGGGCAGGGGAGTATGATGGGCTACACCTTC.

Points on this clone: At the DNA level, this CDR3 is encoded by other sequences in the same sample as well. DNA for the CDR3: TGTGCCAGCAGTTTACGCGAGCAGTACTTC. This encodes CASSLREQYF. The chain carries TRBV28 and TRBJ2-7, with D unresolved. Germline V gene data show CDR1 as MDHEN and CDR2 as SYDVKM. V gave up 2 bases and J gave up 6 bases, with 2 bases separating them. The length of the CDR3 is 10 residues.

V is TRBV27 and J is TRBJ2-3, with 7 bases aligning to TRBD2. V lost 8 bases, J lost 2 bases, and 16 bases stayed unmatched. This CDR3 is 17 amino acids long. The germline CDR1 and CDR2 sequences are MNHEY and SMNVEV (reference sequence). The CDR3 here is CASALPGLADHTDTQYF. Here the CDR3 DNA reads TGTGCCAGCGCTCTTCCGGGGCTAGCGGATCACACAGATACGCAGTATTTT.

CDR3 coding DNA: TGTGCCAGCAGCGTAGATCCCAGCGGGATGGTTAAGAATGAGCAGTTCTTC. Translating gives CASSVDPSGMVKNEQFF. The V and J genes are TRBV9 and TRBJ2-1, with TRBD2 identical over 7 bases. The CDR3 runs 17 residues. J gave up 7 bases and V 0 bases, and 13 bases lay outside the gene matches. Germline values: CDR1 SGDLS, CDR2 YYNGEE.

V gene TRBV19 combines with J gene TRBJ1-5; D is undetermined. The ends were cut back, 8 bases at V and 4 bases at J, with 6 bases in the middle. From germline, CDR1 is LNHDA and CDR2 SQIVND (reference sequence). CDR3 length: 11 amino acids. CDR3: CASLSNQPQHF. For the CDR3, the DNA is TGTGCCAGTTTGTCGAATCAGCCCCAGCATTTT. Full variable domain (remainder filled in from reference TRBV19 and TRBJ1-5): DGGITQSPKYLFRKEGQNVTLSCEQNLNHDAMYWYRQDPGQGLRLIYYSQIVNDFQKGDIAEGYSVSREKKESFPLTVTSAQKNPTAFYLCASLSNQPQHFGDGTRLSIL.

The genes are TRBV6-1 and TRBJ2-7, with 11 bases lining up with TRBD2. Germline V gene lookup returns CDR1 MNHNS and CDR2 SASEGT. Losses at the gene ends were 3 bases for V and 1 base for J; bases not matched to a gene: 2. This CDR3 is 15 amino acids long. The CDR3 region is CASSERLAGSYEQYF. CDR3 nucleotide sequence: TGTGCCAGCAGTGAGCGACTAGCGGGGTCCTACGAGCAGTACTTC.